This is a list of T cell receptor beta chains from one sample in a study of cytomegalovirus exposure and HLA in healthy donors. TCRdb keeps only in-frame clones here, not all; method: immunoSEQ multiplex PCR. The sample has 50,000 to 80,000 clones, 75% to 90% seen once. The specimen sequenced was PBMCs. The receptor source for this set is a woman in her late teens or twenties in good health and CMV-seronegative. CDR3s include the opening cysteine and the closing phenylalanine or tryptophan. D genes are given only for firm matches. The listing skips clone size in some rows; elsewhere it reads once, few, many or a size class.

j_call: TRBJ2-7; clone_size: .; v_call: TRBV10-3; d_call: TRBD2; cdr3_aa: CAISGLAGAGSYEQYF; cdr3_nt: TGTGCCATCAGCGGACTAGCGGGAGCTGGTTCCTACGAGCAGTACTTC
j_call: TRBJ2-3; clone_size: once; v_call: TRBV5-3; d_call: .; cdr3_aa: CARSGGTCRLDTQYF; cdr3_nt: TGTGCCAGAAGCGGCGGGACTTGCAGATTGGATACGCAGTATTTT
j_call: TRBJ1-5; clone_size: few; v_call: TRBV30; d_call: TRBD1; cdr3_aa: CAWSDRGLQPQHF; cdr3_nt: TGTGCCTGGAGTGACAGGGGATTGCAGCCCCAGCATTTT
j_call: TRBJ1-6; clone_size: .; v_call: TRBV14; d_call: .; cdr3_aa: CASSPELGSPLHF; cdr3_nt: TGTGCCAGCAGCCCCGAGTTGGGCTCACCCCTCCACTTT
j_call: TRBJ1-1; clone_size: .; v_call: TRBV7-3; d_call: .; cdr3_aa: CASSFSRVGTEAFF; cdr3_nt: TGTGCCAGCAGCTTCTCCAGGGTAGGCACTGAAGCTTTCTTT
j_call: TRBJ1-3; clone_size: .; v_call: TRBV5-1; d_call: TRBD1; cdr3_aa: CASSPTGLAAGNTIYF; cdr3_nt: TGCGCCAGCAGCCCGACAGGGCTGGCGGCTGGAAACACCATATATTTT
j_call: TRBJ2-2; clone_size: .; v_call: TRBV18; d_call: .; cdr3_aa: CASSRRVGLHTGELFF; cdr3_nt: TGTGCCAGCTCACGCAGGGTAGGGCTCCACACCGGGGAGCTGTTTTTT
j_call: TRBJ2-7; clone_size: once; v_call: TRBV4-2; d_call: TRBD2; cdr3_aa: CASSQELAGGITYEQYF; cdr3_nt: TGTGCCAGCAGCCAAGAGCTAGCGGGAGGTATAACCTACGAGCAGTACTTC
j_call: TRBJ2-1; clone_size: .; v_call: TRBV7-2; d_call: TRBD2; cdr3_aa: CASSLEGTSGRYYNEQFF; cdr3_nt: TGTGCCAGCAGCTTAGAGGGGACTAGCGGAAGATACTACAATGAGCAGTTCTTC
j_call: TRBJ2-1; clone_size: .; v_call: TRBV6-6; d_call: TRBD1; cdr3_aa: CASSHRQGTHNEQFF; cdr3_nt: TGTGCCAGCAGCCACCGACAGGGGACTCATAATGAGCAGTTCTTC
j_call: TRBJ1-4; clone_size: .; v_call: TRBV5-1; d_call: .; cdr3_aa: CASSLEGGRGEKLFF; cdr3_nt: TGCGCCAGCAGCTTGGAGGGGGGGCGCGGGGAAAAACTGTTTTTT
j_call: TRBJ1-1; clone_size: .; v_call: TRBV2; d_call: TRBD1; cdr3_aa: CASSYRGRMAFF; cdr3_nt: TGTGCCAGCAGCTACAGGGGGCGGATGGCTTTCTTT
j_call: TRBJ2-5; clone_size: .; v_call: TRBV5-1; d_call: .; cdr3_aa: CASSLAGETQYF; cdr3_nt: TGCGCCAGCAGCTTGGCCGGAGAGACCCAGTACTTC
j_call: TRBJ1-1; clone_size: .; v_call: TRBV5-1; d_call: .; cdr3_aa: CASSEAIGAMNTEAFF; cdr3_nt: TGCGCCAGCAGTGAGGCCATAGGGGCAATGAACACTGAAGCTTTCTTT
j_call: TRBJ2-3; clone_size: .; v_call: TRBV7-2; d_call: TRBD2; cdr3_aa: CASQGLAGTDTQYF; cdr3_nt: TGTGCCAGTCAAGGACTAGCGGGCACAGATACGCAGTATTTT
j_call: TRBJ2-1; clone_size: .; v_call: TRBV27; d_call: TRBD2; cdr3_aa: CASSLGLAGASYNEQFF; cdr3_nt: TGTGCCAGCAGTCTCGGACTAGCGGGGGCATCCTACAATGAGCAGTTCTTC
j_call: TRBJ1-5; clone_size: few; v_call: TRBV7-6; d_call: .; cdr3_aa: CASSLTTGNQPQHF; cdr3_nt: TGTGCCAGCAGCTTAACTACAGGGAATCAGCCCCAGCATTTT
j_call: TRBJ2-3; clone_size: .; v_call: TRBV19; d_call: .; cdr3_aa: CASSRNRESTDTQYF; cdr3_nt: TGTGCCAGTAGCCGAAACAGGGAAAGCACAGATACGCAGTATTTT
j_call: TRBJ1-3; clone_size: .; v_call: TRBV7-2; d_call: .; cdr3_aa: CASSRDQLAGLGNTIYF; cdr3_nt: TGTGCCAGCAGTCGGGACCAATTAGCGGGGTTAGGAAACACCATATATTTT